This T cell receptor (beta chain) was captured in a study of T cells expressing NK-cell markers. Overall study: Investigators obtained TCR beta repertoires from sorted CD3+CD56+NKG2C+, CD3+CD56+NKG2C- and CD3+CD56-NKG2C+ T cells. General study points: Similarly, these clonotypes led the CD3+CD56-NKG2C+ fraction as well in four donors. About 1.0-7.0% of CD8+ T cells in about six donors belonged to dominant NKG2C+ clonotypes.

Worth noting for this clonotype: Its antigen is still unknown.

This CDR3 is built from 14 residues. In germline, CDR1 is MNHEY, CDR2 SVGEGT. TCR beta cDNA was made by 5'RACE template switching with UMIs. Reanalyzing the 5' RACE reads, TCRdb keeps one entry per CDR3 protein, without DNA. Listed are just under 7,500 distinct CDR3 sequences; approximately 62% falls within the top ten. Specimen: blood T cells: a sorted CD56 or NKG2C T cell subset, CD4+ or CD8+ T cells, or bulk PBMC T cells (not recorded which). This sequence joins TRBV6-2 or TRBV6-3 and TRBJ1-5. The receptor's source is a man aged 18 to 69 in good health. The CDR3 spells CASSYEPEVQPQHF.